Following are 22 T cell receptor beta chains from one sample sequenced in a study of T cell repertoires in cytomegalovirus infection. TCRdb reanalysed the reads using MiXCR and keeps one entry per CDR3 protein. The table records about 450,000 distinct CDR3 sequences, roughly 30% of them present only once. Sequenced material: PBMCs. Every receptor here comes from a human donor in good health (CMV status not recorded). Some clones in this sample may be carry-over from other donors' samples.

This clonotype was counted many times. The chain links TRBV28 to TRBJ1-2; no reliable D call. This CDR3 has 13 amino acids. V gave up 6 bases and J gave up 4 bases, with 12 bases separating them. Germline V CDR1 and CDR2: MDHEN, SYDVKM. This CDR3 reads CASSPHRPYGYTF. The CDR3 DNA sequence: TGTGCCAGCAGCCCACATCGTCCCTATGGCTACACCTTC.

This clonotype showed up just a few times. The gene calls are TRBV2 and TRBJ2-1; TRBD2 aligns across 8 bases. The V segment lost 6 bases and the J segment 10 bases; nucleotides outside the gene matches: 11. The CDR3 contains 14 residues. Per the germline V gene, CDR1 is SNHLY and CDR2 is FYNNEI. As DNA, the CDR3 is TGTGCCAGCAGGGCCGGACTAGCCCTAGACGAGCAGTTCTTC. It encodes CASRAGLALDEQFF.

This clonotype was seen only a few times. The rearrangement joins TRBV5-1 to TRBJ2-7, with TRBD1 identical over 10 bases. From germline, CDR1 is SGHRS and CDR2 YFSETQ. V was pared by 0 bases and J by 12 bases, with 6 bases of the junction left unmatched. The CDR3 totals 13 residues. CDR3 DNA: TGCGCCAGCAGCTTGGCCGGACAGGGGGGACGGTACTTC. Its translation is CASSLAGQGGRYF.

Regarding this clonotype: A much larger clone lies one base from this, so it may be a read error. The chain recombines TRBV7-2 with TRBJ1-1, with 9 nucleotides matching TRBD1. Germline assignment: CDR1 SGHTA and CDR2 FQGNSA. The CDR3 has 15 amino acids. The CDR3 protein is CDSSMDRGMDTEAFF. CDR3 bases: TGTGACAGCAGCATGGACAGGGGTATGGACACTGAAGCTTTCTTT.

The J gene is TRBJ2-7, the V gene TRBV6-2 or TRBV6-3; no clear D gene. The CDR3 length is 14 residues. Germline CDR1 is MNHEY and CDR2 is SVGEGT. Trimming shortened V by 7 bases and J by 7 bases, and 20 bases separated the two germline ends. CDR3 residues: CASTPGGPPREQYF. DNA for the CDR3: TGTGCCAGCACCCCCGGTGGCCCCCCTAGGGAGCAGTACTTC.

This clonotype was counted ten times or more. J is TRBJ2-7 and V is TRBV25-1; possibly TRBD1 for D (6 bases). The germline CDR1 and CDR2 sequences are MGHDK and SYGVNS. The CDR3 has 15 amino acids. Trimming cost V 4 bases and J 2 bases, with 15 bases left between them. This CDR3 reads CASSGLGGPTYEQYF. The CDR3 DNA follows: TGTGCCAGCAGTGGCCTAGGGGGACCAACCTACGAGCAGTACTTC.

The CDR3 sequence: CASSPPQGRVNEKLFF. The CDR3 DNA reads TGTGCCAGCAGCCCACCACAGGGCAGGGTTAATGAAAAACTGTTTTTT. The V and J genes are TRBV11-2 and TRBJ1-4; perhaps TRBD1 as D (6 bases). This CDR3 region has 16 residues. V lost 5 bases, J lost 4 bases, and 17 bases lay in between. CDR1 and CDR2 (germline): SGHAT, FQNNGV.

This chain joins TRBV7-6 and TRBJ2-2; D perhaps matches TRBD1 (5 bases). Trimming stripped 2 bases from V and 6 bases from J, with 7 bases between. Germline values: CDR1 SGHVS, CDR2 FNYEAQ. The CDR3 consists of 13 residues. The CDR3 spells CASSLSGPGELFF. The DNA of the CDR3 is TGTGCCAGCAGCTTATCAGGGCCCGGGGAGCTGTTTTTT.

The genes are TRBV2 and TRBJ1-1; D gene unclear. This CDR3 spans 13 amino acids. V was clipped by 4 bases and J by 1 base, with 7 bases between them. Germline CDR1 and CDR2: SNHLY and FYNNEI. The CDR3 spells CASSVSRNTEAFF. The CDR3 nucleotides read TGTGCCAGCAGTGTAAGTAGGAACACTGAAGCTTTCTTT.

Ten or more counts support this clonotype. The chain is built from TRBV7-3 and TRBJ2-7; 9 nucleotides agree with TRBD1. The CDR3 consists of 15 residues. Germline loops: CDR1 SGHTA, CDR2 FQGTGA. J gave up 4 bases and V 2 bases, and 6 bases lay outside the gene matches. The CDR3 here is CASSLWTGESYEQYF. The CDR3 DNA is TGTGCCAGCAGCTTATGGACAGGGGAATCTTACGAGCAGTACTTC.

This clonotype was counted between two and nine times. The chain is built from TRBV29-1 and TRBJ2-5, with 9 bases matching TRBD1. CDR1 and CDR2 (germline): SQVTM, ANQGSEA. The CDR3 contains 14 residues. J lost 3 bases, V lost 6 bases, and 8 bases had no gene match. For the CDR3, the DNA is TGCAGCGTCGGAATAACAGGGGGCGAAGAGACCCAGTACTTC. Translation gives CSVGITGGEETQYF.

Ten or more counts support this clonotype. This rearrangement joins TRBV7-2 to TRBJ1-5, with TRBD1 as a possible D gene (6 bases). In germline, CDR1 is SGHTA, CDR2 FQGNSA. This CDR3 is built from 15 residues. V lost 5 bases, J lost 2 bases, and 13 bases lay in between. In DNA form, the CDR3 reads TGTGCCAGCAGCCCGAGGGGGAATGGCAATCAGCCCCAGCATTTT. This codes for CASSPRGNGNQPQHF.

About this clonotype itself: Germline is not matched at one junction end, which may reflect a read error. The V gene is TRBV11-2, the J gene TRBJ2-1; a weak D match, TRBD1 (6 bases). The CDR3 is 15 residues long. Germline V gene lookup returns CDR1 SGHAT and CDR2 FQNNGV. This chain's CDR3 is CDSSLGMGAYSEQFF. The CDR3 DNA reads as TGTGACAGCAGCTTAGGTATGGGGGCGTACAGTGAGCAGTTCTTC. Using reference TRBV11-2 and TRBJ2-1 for the parts outside the CDR3, the full variable domain is EAGVAQSPRYKIIEKRQSVAFWCNPISGHATLYWYQQILGQGPKLLIQFQNNGVVDDSQLPKDRFSAERLKGVDSTLKIQPAKLEDSAVYLCDSSLGMGAYSEQFFGPGTRLTVL.

This sequence joins TRBV29-1 and TRBJ2-1; no definite D call. V lost 3 bases, J lost 8 bases, and 8 bases lay in between. Germline V gives CDR1 SQVTM, CDR2 ANQGSEA. The CDR3 is 11 amino acids. The CDR3 protein is CSVDSVDEQFF. DNA for the CDR3: TGCAGCGTTGATTCCGTGGATGAGCAGTTCTTC.

This clonotype showed up many times. The V call is TRBV6-1, the J call TRBJ1-5, with D uncertain. Trimming shortened V by 4 bases and J by 0 bases, and 22 bases separated the two germline ends. This CDR3 comprises 19 residues. The germline CDR1 and CDR2 sequences are MNHNS and SASEGT. CDR3 residues: CASSAPSPGSTSSNQPQHF. As DNA, the CDR3 is TGTGCCAGCAGTGCACCGTCTCCGGGATCAACCAGTAGCAATCAGCCCCAGCATTTT.

This clonotype was detected ten times or more. The CDR3 here is CASTQGDGVSLLQETQYF. CDR3 bases: TGTGCCAGCACCCAAGGGGACGGGGTCAGCCTATTACAAGAGACCCAGTACTTC. The chain is built from TRBV11-2 and TRBJ2-5; D is possibly TRBD1 or TRBD2 (5 bases each). Germline V gene lookup returns CDR1 SGHAT and CDR2 FQNNGV. The CDR3 loop spans 18 amino acids. Trimming removed 7 bases at V and 2 bases at J, with 26 bases between.

To note about this clonotype: A read error may explain this, as a much larger clone is one base away. Without the conserved terminal phenylalanine or tryptophan, this CDR3 likely stems from a read error. This sequence joins TRBV7-8 and TRBJ2-7, with 8 bases that match TRBD2. CDR3 length: 13 amino acids. Trimming took 5 bases from V and 5 from J; bases not matched to a gene: 5. Germline CDR1 is SGHVS and CDR2 is FQNEAQ. CDR3: CASSPGGWDEQYL. The CDR3 bases are TGTGCCAGCAGCCCGGGGGGGTGGGACGAGCAGTACCTC.

The V and J genes are TRBV19 and TRBJ1-5; D is possibly TRBD1 (5 bases). The CDR3 is 13 amino acids. Germline CDR1 and CDR2: LNHDA and SQIVND (reference sequence). With 4 bases removed from V and 10 bases from J, the gap between germline ends came to 14 bases. The CDR3 DNA is TGTGCCAGTAGTAATGGGGGACTCCGCCCCCAGCATTTT. It is translated as CASSNGGLRPQHF.

In this sample, this clonotype turned up many times. The chain recombines TRBV6-2 or TRBV6-3 with TRBJ2-2, with no clear D. Germline-derived CDR1 and CDR2 are MNHEY and SVGEGT. This CDR3 is built from 13 residues. Trimming took off 6 bases at V and 6 bases at J, with 11 bases between the two ends. CDR3 nucleotides: TGTGCCAGCAGGTCCAGCTCGGCCGGGGAGCTGTTTTTT. Translation gives CASRSSSAGELFF.

The rearrangement links TRBV29-1 to TRBJ1-2; D gene uncertain. This CDR3 comprises 10 residues. Germline V CDR1 and CDR2: SQVTM, ANQGSEA. The V gene lost 6 bases and the J gene lost 6 bases, with 8 bases spanning the gap. The CDR3 bases are TGCAGCGTCTGGCAGGATGGCTACACCTTC. Translation gives CSVWQDGYTF.

V is TRBV20-1 and J is TRBJ2-1; TRBD2 aligns across 7 bases. CDR1 and CDR2 from the germline V gene are DFQATT and SNEGSKA (reference sequence). CDR3 size: 16 residues. J was trimmed by 3 bases and V by 0 bases; bases with no gene match: 8. CDR3 coding DNA: TGCAGTGCTAGAGAGATAGGTGGGGGGGACTACAATGAGCAGTTCTTC. Translated, it gives CSAREIGGGDYNEQFF.

This clonotype was found a few times. The CDR3: CAISEADYGYTF. CDR3 nucleotides: TGTGCCATCAGTGAGGCAGACTATGGCTACACCTTC. The chain links TRBV10-3 to TRBJ1-2; no definite D call. The V gene's germline CDR1 is ENHRY and CDR2 SYGVKD. The CDR3 has 12 residues. Trimming took 2 bases from V and 3 from J, leaving 4 bases between them.